Only one count was recorded for the clone carrying this TCR beta chain. Source study methods: Reference gene primer amplification gave estimated nucleated cell counts. Only in-frame clones appear in the TCRdb table, and some are missing; sequencing was by immunoSEQ multiplex PCR. V and J calls plus clone size are reproduced from that table; the DNA served to infer D and trimming. This sample yields 90,000 or so clones, of which roughly nine tenths are seen a single time; around 5% belongs to the top ten. This specimen comes from a study of blood T cell repertoires in COVID-19. Germline CDR1 KGHSH, CDR2 LQKENI. There are 14 residues in the CDR3. V was cut by 0 bases and J by 7 bases, with 12 bases left in between.

The rearrangement uses TRBV18 and TRBJ2-5; D unclear. The TCR comes from an elderly woman with active COVID-19. Input material: peripheral blood. The CDR3 here is CASSPPTRQATQYF. The DNA for the CDR3 is TGTGCCAGCTCACCACCCACCAGGCAGGCGACCCAGTACTTC.